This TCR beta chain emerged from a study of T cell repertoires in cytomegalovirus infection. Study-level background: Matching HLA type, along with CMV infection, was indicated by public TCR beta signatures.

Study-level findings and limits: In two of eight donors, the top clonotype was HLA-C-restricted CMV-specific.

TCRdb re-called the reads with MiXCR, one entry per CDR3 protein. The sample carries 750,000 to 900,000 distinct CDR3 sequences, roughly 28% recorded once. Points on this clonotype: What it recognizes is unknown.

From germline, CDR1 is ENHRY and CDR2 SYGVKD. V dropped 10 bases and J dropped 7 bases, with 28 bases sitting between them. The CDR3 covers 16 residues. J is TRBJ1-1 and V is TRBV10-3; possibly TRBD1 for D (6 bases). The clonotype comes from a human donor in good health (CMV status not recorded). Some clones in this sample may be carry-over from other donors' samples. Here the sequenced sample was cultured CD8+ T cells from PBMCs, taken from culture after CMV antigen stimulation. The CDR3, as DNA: TGTGCCACCGTCAGTCCGGGGGCGTATCGGAGTTTTGAAGCTTTCTTT. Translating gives CATVSPGAYRSFEAFF.